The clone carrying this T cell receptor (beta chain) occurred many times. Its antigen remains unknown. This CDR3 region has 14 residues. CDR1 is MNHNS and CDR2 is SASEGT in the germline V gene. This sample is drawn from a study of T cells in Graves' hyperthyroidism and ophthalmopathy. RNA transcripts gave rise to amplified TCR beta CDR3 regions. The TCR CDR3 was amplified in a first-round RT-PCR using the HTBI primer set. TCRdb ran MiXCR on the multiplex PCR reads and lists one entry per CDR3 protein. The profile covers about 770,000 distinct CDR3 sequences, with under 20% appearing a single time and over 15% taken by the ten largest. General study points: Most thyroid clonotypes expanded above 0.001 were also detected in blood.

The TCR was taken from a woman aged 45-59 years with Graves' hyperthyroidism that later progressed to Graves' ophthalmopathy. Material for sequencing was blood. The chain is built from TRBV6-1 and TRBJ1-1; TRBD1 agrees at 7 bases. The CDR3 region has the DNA TGTGCAACAGGGGCGCGAGACATGAACACTGAAGCTTTCTTT. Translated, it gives CATGARDMNTEAFF.